Following are 25 T cell receptor beta chains from one sample sequenced in a study of regulatory and conventional T cells in RAG deficiency. Libraries were prepared by immunoSEQ multiplex PCR; TCRdb keeps only in-frame clonotypes and omits some of them. The table records some 20,000 clones, 87% of them present only once. Blood CD4+ CD25-high CD127-low regulatory T cells supplied the genomic DNA template. Separately, the same data were catalogued under a study of regulatory T cells. According to that study: The primer mix had 52 TRBV and 13 TRBJ primers.

Sequenced sample: Tregs sorted from blood. The receptors stem from a human donor in good health.

V and J are TRBV5-1 and TRBJ2-3; D gene uncertain. This CDR3 is 15 amino acids long. V lost 0 bases, J lost 3 bases, and 11 bases lay in between. The germline gives CDR1 SGHRS, CDR2 YFSETQ. The CDR3 protein is CASSLDGVGTDTQYF. The CDR3 coding sequence is TGCGCCAGCAGCTTGGATGGGGTGGGGACAGATACGCAGTATTTT.

The CDR3 nucleotides are TGTGCCAGCTTAGCGGGTACGAACACCGGGGAGCTGTTTTTT. This translates into CASLAGTNTGELFF. This chain joins TRBV6-1 and TRBJ2-2, with 7 bases aligning to TRBD2. The CDR3 loop spans 14 amino acids. Germline CDR1 MNHNS, CDR2 SASEGT. Unmatched junction bases numbered 3, after V lost 8 bases and J lost 0 bases.

The genes are TRBV6-1 and TRBJ2-3; TRBD1 matches at 7 bases. The germline V gene encodes CDR1 MNHNS and CDR2 SASEGT. This CDR3 contains 15 residues. V gave up 7 bases and J gave up 2 bases; unmatched junction bases: 9. Written as DNA, the CDR3 is TGTGCCAGCAAGTTGGGACAGACCTACACAGATACGCAGTATTTT. This codes for CASKLGQTYTDTQYF.

This chain joins TRBV2 and TRBJ1-1, with D uncertain. Trimming removed 0 bases at V and 4 bases at J, with 9 bases between. The germline CDR1 and CDR2 sequences are SNHLY and FYNNEI. The CDR3 spans 14 residues. The CDR3 region is CASSEAMLGTEAFF. The CDR3 nucleotides read TGTGCCAGCAGTGAAGCCATGTTGGGCACTGAAGCTTTCTTT.

This clone showed up just once. The CDR3 region has the DNA TGTGCCAGCAGCTCAGGACAGTTATTCGTTGAGCAGTACTTC. Translated: CASSSGQLFVEQYF. The chain joins TRBV11-2 to TRBJ2-7, with D possibly TRBD1 on 6 matching bases. Germline V gene data show CDR1 as SGHAT and CDR2 as FQNNGV. The CDR3 totals 14 residues. The V gene lost 4 bases and the J gene lost 7 bases, with 17 bases spanning the gap. The full variable domain, rest sourced from reference TRBV11-2 and TRBJ2-7, is EAGVAQSPRYKIIEKRQSVAFWCNPISGHATLYWYQQILGQGPKLLIQFQNNGVVDDSQLPKDRFSAERLKGVDSTLKIQPAKLEDSAVYLCASSSGQLFVEQYFGPGTRLTVT.

The chain combines TRBV5-1 with TRBJ1-1; D is undetermined. Germline V gene sequence: CDR1 SGHRS, CDR2 YFSETQ. CDR3 length: 15 amino acids. With 4 bases removed from V and 0 bases from J, the gap between germline ends came to 13 bases. The CDR3 DNA is TGCGCCAGCAGCATGGTTACGCTAATGAACACTGAAGCTTTCTTT. This sequence encodes CASSMVTLMNTEAFF.

The V gene is TRBV7-2, the J gene TRBJ2-6; D ambiguous. This CDR3 region has 14 residues. CDR1 and CDR2 from the germline V gene are SGHTA and FQGNSA. V was pared by 2 bases and J by 2 bases, with 4 bases between. CDR3 DNA sequence: TGTGCCAGCAGCTTATTTACTGGGGCCAACGTCCTGACTTTC. Encoded protein: CASSLFTGANVLTF.

The chain joins TRBV10-1 to TRBJ2-1; D is perhaps TRBD1 or TRBD2 (7 bases each). The CDR3 is 17 residues long. CDR1 WNHNN and CDR2 SYGVQD come from the germline V gene (reference sequence). The V end lost 3 bases, the J end lost 1 base, and 16 bases lay between the germline ends. CDR3 protein: CASSDHRGGSSYNEQFF. DNA of the CDR3: TGCGCCAGCAGTGACCACAGGGGCGGGAGTTCCTACAATGAGCAGTTCTTC.

The chain joins TRBV6-5 to TRBJ1-6, with 9 positions matching TRBD1. The length of the CDR3 is 15 residues. Germline V lookup: CDR1 MNHEY, CDR2 SVGAGI. Unmatched junction bases numbered 6, after V lost 7 bases and J lost 5 bases. This CDR3 reads CASMNRGPDNSPLHF. CDR3 DNA: TGTGCCAGCATGAACAGGGGGCCGGATAATTCACCCCTCCACTTT.

The rearrangement links TRBV9 to TRBJ1-2; TRBD1 agrees at 7 bases. The CDR3 covers 16 residues. Germline values: CDR1 SGDLS, CDR2 YYNGEE. With 2 bases clipped from V and 4 bases from J, the junction kept 11 bases outside the gene matches. Written as DNA, the CDR3 is TGTGCCAGCAGCGTCTTCGACAGGGTGGGATTCTATGGCTACACCTTC. Its translation is CASSVFDRVGFYGYTF.

The V call is TRBV30, the J call TRBJ2-3; 7 nucleotides align to TRBD1. Germline CDR1 reads GTSNPN; CDR2 reads SVGIG (reference sequence). This CDR3 has 14 residues. The V segment lost 3 bases and the J segment 4 bases; nucleotides outside the gene matches: 7. The CDR3, as DNA: TGTGCCTGGAGGGGAAAGGGGGCGGCAGATACGCAGTATTTT. This gives the protein CAWRGKGAADTQYF.

The V call is TRBV13, the J call TRBJ2-1, with D perhaps matching TRBD2 (6 bases). The germline CDR1 and CDR2 sequences are PRHDT and FYEKMQ (reference sequence). V was trimmed by 7 bases and J by 3 bases, leaving 19 bases between them. This CDR3 spans 16 amino acids. The CDR3 nucleotides are TGTGCCAGCAACACCTTAAGGGACTCCAACTACAATGAGCAGTTCTTC. Translation: CASNTLRDSNYNEQFF.

This clone has only one observation. J is TRBJ2-3 and V is TRBV29-1; a possible D gene is TRBD2 (7 bases). The CDR3 consists of 13 residues. Trimming removed 8 bases from V and 2 bases from J, with 14 bases in between. Germline CDR1 reads SQVTM; CDR2 reads ANQGSEA. Here the CDR3 DNA reads TGCAGCCTTGCGGGGGCCTCCACAGATACGCAGTATTTT. As protein: CSLAGASTDTQYF.

The J gene is TRBJ1-3, the V gene TRBV5-3; no reliable D call. TRBV5-3 counts as an open reading frame of uncertain function. Trimming pared 7 bases from V and 0 bases from J, leaving 11 bases between. The CDR3 length is 14 residues. The CDR3 loop reads CARGYRYSGNTIYF. CDR3 sequence (DNA): TGTGCCAGAGGTTACCGATACTCTGGAAACACCATATATTTT.

This clone was picked up one time. V and J are TRBV7-2 and TRBJ1-2; D unclear. V lost 2 bases and J lost 4, with 20 bases in between. From germline, CDR1 is SGHTA and CDR2 FQGNSA. This CDR3 has 17 residues. The CDR3 region is CASSLSQGGVRGYGYTF. The CDR3 nucleotides read TGTGCCAGCAGCTTAAGTCAAGGTGGCGTGCGGGGCTATGGCTACACCTTC.

This chain links TRBV7-6 with TRBJ2-1; D uncertain. CDR3 size: 16 residues. Trimming took off 5 bases at V and 0 bases at J, with 14 bases between the two ends. CDR1 SGHVS and CDR2 FNYEAQ come from the germline V gene. In nucleotides, the CDR3 is TGTGCCAGCAGCACCGGGTCCTTCGGCTCCTACAATGAGCAGTTCTTC. Its translation is CASSTGSFGSYNEQFF.

Turning to this clone: Its ends do not fully match the called genes, so a read error is possible. The CDR3 spells CASSLGWQLNNEQFF. The CDR3 nucleotides read TGTGCTAGCAGCTTAGGTTGGCAGCTGAACAATGAGCAGTTCTTC. The rearrangement joins TRBV7-7 to TRBJ2-1, with no clear D. This CDR3 is 15 amino acids long. Germline lookup yields CDR1 SSHAT and CDR2 FNYEAQ (reference sequence).

This rearrangement joins TRBV4-1 to TRBJ2-7; TRBD1 is a possible D gene (5 bases). Per the germline V gene, CDR1 is MGHRA and CDR2 is YSYEKL. The CDR3 has 15 residues. V was cut by 0 bases and J by 6 bases, with 15 bases left in between. The CDR3 spells CASSQEGSQGSEQYF. The CDR3 coding sequence is TGCGCCAGCAGCCAAGAAGGGTCGCAGGGCTCCGAGCAGTACTTC.

This clone has just one count. The chain carries TRBV2 and TRBJ1-6; the D gene is possibly TRBD1 (5 bases). The CDR3 loop spans 14 amino acids. Trimming stripped 9 bases from V and 7 bases from J, with 16 bases between. Per the germline V gene, CDR1 is SNHLY and CDR2 is FYNNEI. The DNA of the CDR3 is TGTGCCAGTATGCCAGGGATACACAATTCACCCCTCCACTTT. Translating gives CASMPGIHNSPLHF.

The rearrangement joins TRBV28 to TRBJ1-2; 9 bases map to TRBD1. From germline, CDR1 is MDHEN and CDR2 SYDVKM. CDR3 length equals 15 residues. Unmatched junction bases numbered 12, after V lost 7 bases and J lost 6 bases. The CDR3 nucleotides are TGTGCCAGCAATACTCCGGGACAGGGCTGGAATGGCTACACCTTC. It codes for CASNTPGQGWNGYTF.

The chain couples TRBV5-6 to TRBJ2-1, with D unresolved. Trimming shortened V by 2 bases and J by 9 bases, and 9 bases separated the two germline ends. CDR1 is SGHDT and CDR2 is YYEEEE in the germline V gene. This CDR3 is 12 amino acids long. CDR3 bases: TGTGCCAGCAGCTTCGGGTTTAGTGAGCAGTTCTTC. Its protein is CASSFGFSEQFF.

V usage is TRBV21-1 and J usage is TRBJ1-2. TRBV21-1 is deemed a pseudogene. The length of the CDR3 is 17 residues. The chain's CDR3 is CASSTQAGGEISYGYTF. In nucleotides, the CDR3 is TGTGCCAGCAGCACCCAGGCCGGCGGGGAAATTTCCTATGGCTACACCTTC.

The V and J genes are TRBV6-1 and TRBJ2-7, with D tentatively TRBD1 or TRBD2 (5 bases each). The germline V gene encodes CDR1 MNHNS and CDR2 SASEGT. Trimming took 8 bases from V and 2 from J, leaving 16 bases between them. This CDR3 is 14 amino acids long. CDR3 loop: CASGTPFLPYEQYF. Written as DNA, the CDR3 is TGTGCCAGCGGGACCCCCTTTCTACCCTACGAGCAGTACTTC.

The rearrangement links TRBV6-1 to TRBJ1-2, with a possible D match to TRBD1 (6 bases). This CDR3 is 12 amino acids long. Looked up from germline, CDR1 is MNHNS and CDR2 is SASEGT. V dropped 8 bases and J dropped 7 bases, with 14 bases sitting between them. The CDR3 DNA reads TGTGCCAGCTTAACAGGGTCCGGTGGCTACACCTTC. Translation gives CASLTGSGGYTF.

The chain is built from TRBV11-2 and TRBJ1-2; TRBD1 aligns across 8 bases. Losses at the gene ends were 4 bases for V and 5 bases for J; bases not matched to a gene: 9. CDR3 length: 15 residues. The germline CDR1 and CDR2 sequences are SGHAT and FQNNGV. CDR3 DNA sequence: TGTGCCAGCAGCTCTCAGACAGGGGCGCGATATGGCTACACCTTC. As protein: CASSSQTGARYGYTF.